Below, 27 T cell receptor beta chains from the same sample are listed, as sequenced in a study of cytomegalovirus exposure and HLA in healthy donors. The study ran its PCR with 60 Vbeta and 13 Jbeta primers. The table came from immunoSEQ multiplex PCR; TCRdb's copy has only in-frame clones and leaves some out. The data contain over 100,000 clones, approximately 80% of them singletons. The sequencing sample was made of PBMCs. The receptors derive from a female donor in good health and CMV-seropositive.

V usage is TRBV28 and J usage is TRBJ2-4, with a possible D match to TRBD1 (6 bases). Trimming removed 4 bases from V and 3 bases from J, with 7 bases in between. CDR1 MDHEN and CDR2 SYDVKM come from the germline V gene. The CDR3 is 13 residues long. The CDR3 sequence: CASSYRDKNIQYF. CDR3 nucleotides: TGTGCCAGCAGTTACAGGGACAAAAACATTCAGTACTTC.

This clone was detected only a few times. The chain combines TRBV6-5 with TRBJ2-5, with 7 bases identical to TRBD2. Trimming cost V 4 bases and J 2 bases; bases outside gene matches: 10. The CDR3 totals 16 residues. CDR1 and CDR2 (germline): MNHEY, SVGAGI. The CDR3 nucleotides are TGTGCCAGCAGTTTGGGGGGGGGTTTTCGACAAGAGACCCAGTACTTC. Its translation: CASSLGGGFRQETQYF.

A few counts support this clone. V and J are TRBV5-1 and TRBJ2-3; 7 positions agree with TRBD1. The CDR3 spans 14 residues. The germline CDR1 and CDR2 sequences are SGHRS and YFSETQ. The junction had 5 bases not matched to a gene; V was cut back by 4 bases and J by 3 bases. This CDR3 reads CASSPGQTTDTQYF. DNA for the CDR3: TGCGCCAGCAGCCCGGGACAGACTACAGATACGCAGTATTTT.

The gene calls are TRBV5-1 and TRBJ1-5; no firm D call. From germline, CDR1 is SGHRS and CDR2 YFSETQ. The germline V and J ends were trimmed by 3 bases and 6 bases, with 16 bases remaining between them. This CDR3 has 15 residues. CDR3 protein: CASSSAGDRSQPQHF. The CDR3 DNA sequence: TGCGCCAGCAGCTCCGCCGGGGATAGGAGTCAGCCCCAGCATTTT.

This chain joins TRBV14 and TRBJ2-5; no firm D call. The J call may be in error: the DNA end matches TRBJ2-7 better. The CDR3 runs 11 residues. Germline-derived CDR1 and CDR2 are SGHDN and FVKESK. Here the CDR3 DNA reads TGTGCCAGCAGCCAGTTCCACGAGCAGTACTTC. Protein product: CASSQFHEQYF.

The chain recombines TRBV5-5 with TRBJ2-7, with 11 bases matching TRBD2. This CDR3 is 17 amino acids long. The J segment lost 0 bases and the V segment lost 0 bases, leaving 5 bases of the junction unmatched. CDR1 SGHKS and CDR2 YYEKEE come from the germline V gene (reference sequence). In DNA, the CDR3 is TGTGCCAGCAGCTTGGTGGTGACTAGCGGGGCCTCCTACGAGCAGTACTTC. The encoded protein is CASSLVVTSGASYEQYF.

This sequence joins TRBV2 and TRBJ2-6, with 12 bases aligning to TRBD1. Losses at the gene ends were 7 bases for V and 2 bases for J; bases not matched to a gene: 6. The germline V gene has CDR1 SNHLY and CDR2 FYNNEI. This CDR3 spans 17 amino acids. CDR3 DNA: TGTGCCAGCAAGGTGGGACAGGGGGCGCCTGGGGCCAACGTCCTGACTTTC. It yields the protein CASKVGQGAPGANVLTF.

The J gene is TRBJ2-7, the V gene TRBV5-6, with 7 nucleotides matching TRBD1. Germline V gene data show CDR1 as SGHDT and CDR2 as YYEEEE. This CDR3 comprises 16 residues. The ends lost 4 bases at V and 0 bases at J; junction bases unmatched: 10. The CDR3 DNA follows: TGTGCCAGCAGCCCACAGGGGTCACCCATCTCCTACGAGCAGTACTTC. As protein: CASSPQGSPISYEQYF.

The rearrangement joins TRBV19 to TRBJ1-2; possible D gene TRBD1, 5 bases. The V end was cut by 2 bases, the J end by 4 bases, with 5 bases between. There are 12 residues in the CDR3. The germline V gene has CDR1 LNHDA and CDR2 SQIVND (reference sequence). CDR3 sequence: CASSIQGYGYTF. DNA for the CDR3: TGTGCCAGTAGTATACAGGGCTATGGCTACACCTTC.

This sequence joins TRBV6-6 and TRBJ2-2; D is unclear. Germline assignment: CDR1 MNHNY and CDR2 SVGAGI (reference sequence). This CDR3 comprises 15 residues. The V and J ends lost 3 bases and 6 bases respectively, with 14 bases between them. The CDR3 DNA reads as TGTGCCAGCAGTTATATCCTCATCCAGTCCGGGGAGCTGTTTTTT. This codes for CASSYILIQSGELFF.

The V call is TRBV7-2, the J call TRBJ2-7; D might be TRBD1 (5 bases). The CDR3 length is 13 residues. With 1 base removed from V and 7 bases from J, the gap between germline ends came to 11 bases. Germline loops: CDR1 SGHTA, CDR2 FQGNSA. CDR3 loop: CASSLVADREQYF. The CDR3 region has the DNA TGTGCCAGCAGCTTAGTGGCTGACAGAGAGCAGTACTTC.

V usage is TRBV5-1 and J usage is TRBJ2-7; 14 nucleotides match TRBD2. With V trimmed by 4 bases and J by 7 bases, 7 bases remained unmatched. Germline V gives CDR1 SGHRS, CDR2 YFSETQ. The CDR3 length is 15 residues. CDR3 protein: CASSGLAGGPEEQYF. In nucleotides, the CDR3 is TGCGCCAGCAGCGGACTAGCGGGAGGTCCGGAAGAGCAGTACTTC.

This clone was seen just once. The gene calls are TRBV19 and TRBJ2-2; D remains ambiguous. The CDR3 runs 15 residues. Germline V lookup: CDR1 LNHDA, CDR2 SQIVND (reference sequence). Trimming took off 1 base at V and 1 base at J, with 7 bases between the two ends. Here the CDR3 reads CASSIGLENTGELFF. The CDR3 coding sequence is TGTGCCAGTAGTATAGGACTTGAGAACACCGGGGAGCTGTTTTTT. Full variable domain (outside the CDR3, taken from reference TRBV19 and TRBJ2-2): DGGITQSPKYLFRKEGQNVTLSCEQNLNHDAMYWYRQDPGQGLRLIYYSQIVNDFQKGDIAEGYSVSREKKESFPLTVTSAQKNPTAFYLCASSIGLENTGELFFGEGSRLTVL.

The chain is built from TRBV6-1 and TRBJ1-2; 7 nucleotides align to TRBD1. The CDR3 spans 13 residues. V lost 6 bases and J lost 4; bases outside the gene matches: 5. CDR1 and CDR2 from the germline V gene are MNHNS and SASEGT. The CDR3 spells CASSDTGVYGYTF. CDR3 bases: TGTGCCAGCAGCGATACAGGGGTCTATGGCTACACCTTC.

The chain links TRBV5-4 to TRBJ2-5; 7 bases match TRBD1. V trimming: 3 bases; J trimming: 3 bases; junction bases outside the gene matches: 5. Germline V CDR1 and CDR2: SGHNT, YYREEE (reference sequence). CDR3 length equals 14 residues. The CDR3, as DNA: TGTGCCAGCAGCTCTGGGACAGTTAAAGAGACCCAGTACTTC. It specifies CASSSGTVKETQYF.

V and J are TRBV25-1 and TRBJ1-1; the D gene is possibly TRBD1 (5 bases). Between the trimmed V and J ends, which lost 5 bases and 2 bases, there was a span of 12 bases. Germline V gene sequence: CDR1 MGHDK, CDR2 SYGVNS. CDR3 length: 14 amino acids. The CDR3 here is CASSSQGFNTEAFF. The CDR3 region has the DNA TGTGCCAGCAGTTCGCAGGGTTTTAACACTGAAGCTTTCTTT.

The chain employs TRBV6-6 and TRBJ2-2; 10 bases agree with TRBD1. V shed 4 bases and J 6 bases; nucleotides not matched to a gene: 8. The CDR3 loop spans 16 amino acids. Germline V gene sequence: CDR1 MNHNY, CDR2 SVGAGI (reference sequence). In nucleotides, the CDR3 is TGTGCCAGCAGTTCGACCGGGACAGGGGTTCCCGGGGAGCTGTTTTTT. This translates into CASSSTGTGVPGELFF.

Details on this clone: The junction differs from germline at one of its ends, possibly a read error. This CDR3 is also generated by other DNA sequences in the sample. The rearrangement uses TRBV4-1 and TRBJ1-1; tentatively, D is TRBD1 (6 bases). Germline-derived CDR1 and CDR2 are MGHRA and YSYEKL. This CDR3 is 14 amino acids long. The DNA for the CDR3 is TGCGCCAGCAGCCAAGAACGAGGGGGTACTGAAGCCTTCTTT. As protein: CASSQERGGTEAFF.

V gene TRBV5-1 combines with J gene TRBJ1-4; the match to TRBD1 covers 7 bases. The V and J ends lost 4 bases and 7 bases, in that order; junction bases with no gene match: 13. Per germline, CDR1 SGHRS and CDR2 YFSETQ. The CDR3 contains 16 residues. The CDR3 here is CASSIRSGTVGEKLFF. Here the CDR3 DNA reads TGCGCCAGCAGCATTAGATCCGGGACAGTAGGTGAAAAACTGTTTTTT.

The chain is built from TRBV30 and TRBJ2-7; 7 bases are shared with TRBD2. Germline-derived CDR1 and CDR2 are GTSNPN and SVGIG (reference sequence). With 1 base clipped from V and 6 bases from J, the junction kept 18 bases outside the gene matches. The CDR3 runs to 17 residues. CDR3 protein: CAWSAYDRGTKHVEQYF. CDR3 sequence (DNA): TGTGCCTGGAGTGCTTACGACAGAGGGACTAAGCACGTCGAGCAGTACTTC.

V is TRBV27 and J is TRBJ1-6; D is ambiguous. The CDR3 spans 16 residues. CDR1 and CDR2 (germline): MNHEY, SMNVEV (reference sequence). Trimming removed 3 bases from V and 0 bases from J, with 9 bases in between. CDR3 bases: TGTGCCAGCAGTTTGAAACTGAGCTCCTATAATTCACCCCTCCACTTT. Translation: CASSLKLSSYNSPLHF.

The chain uses TRBV7-9 and TRBJ2-7; D is undetermined. With 4 bases removed from V and 4 bases from J, the gap between germline ends came to 5 bases. CDR1 and CDR2 from the germline V gene are SEHNR and FQNEAQ (reference sequence). The CDR3 runs to 11 residues. CDR3 protein: CASSSLYEQYF. Here the CDR3 DNA reads TGTGCCAGCAGCTCCCTGTACGAGCAGTACTTC. Full variable domain (missing parts from reference TRBV7-9 and TRBJ2-7): DTGVSQNPRHKITKRGQNVTFRCDPISEHNRLYWYRQTLGQGPEFLTYFQNEAQLEKSRLLSDRFSAERPKGSFSTLEIQRTEQGDSAMYLCASSSLYEQYFGPGTRLTVT.

This clone was counted once. The DNA of the CDR3 is TGTGCCAGCAGTGGCGAGACAGGGGTCGGTAATTCACCCCTCCACTTT. Translating gives CASSGETGVGNSPLHF. The genes are TRBV27 and TRBJ1-6, with 8 bases identical to TRBD1. Germline loops: CDR1 MNHEY, CDR2 SMNVEV (reference sequence). V lost 5 bases, J lost 6 bases, and 9 bases stayed unmatched. The CDR3 extends over 16 amino acids.

CDR3 region: CASIGVRNYGYTF. The CDR3 nucleotides read TGTGCCAGTATAGGGGTCCGTAACTATGGCTACACCTTC. This chain joins TRBV19 and TRBJ1-2; D possibly corresponds to TRBD1 (5 bases). Germline lookup yields CDR1 LNHDA and CDR2 SQIVND (reference sequence). V gave up 7 bases and J gave up 1 base, with 10 bases separating them. The CDR3 loop spans 13 amino acids.

Only a few counts were recorded for this clone. The chain recombines TRBV27 with TRBJ1-1; 7 bases are shared with TRBD1. From germline, CDR1 is MNHEY and CDR2 SMNVEV (reference sequence). The CDR3 consists of 14 residues. V shed 6 bases, J shed 4 bases, and the junction held 8 bases outside the gene matches. DNA for the CDR3: TGTGCCAGCAGCTGGGACAGCTTAACCACTGAAGCTTTCTTT. Translated: CASSWDSLTTEAFF.

This clone has only a few counts. This chain joins TRBV19 and TRBJ1-5, with 7 nucleotides matching TRBD1. Germline V gene data show CDR1 as LNHDA and CDR2 as SQIVND (reference sequence). Unmatched junction bases numbered 7, after V lost 1 base and J lost 7 bases. The CDR3 has 15 amino acids. The CDR3 sequence: CASSIVWTGSQPQHF. The CDR3 DNA reads as TGTGCCAGTAGTATAGTCTGGACAGGATCACAGCCCCAGCATTTT.

V is TRBV5-4 and J is TRBJ2-3; TRBD2 matches 12 bases. The germline CDR1 and CDR2 sequences are SGHNT and YYREEE (reference sequence). V dropped 3 bases and J dropped 0; count of bases not matched to a gene: 2. This CDR3 has 16 amino acids. CDR3 nucleotide sequence: TGTGCCAGCAGCTCCCTAGCGGGGGGGAGCACAGATACGCAGTATTTT. Encoded protein: CASSSLAGGSTDTQYF.